This record concerns one T cell receptor beta chain sequence. The data stem from a study of blood T cell repertoires in COVID-19. Germline V gene data show CDR1 as MNHNS and CDR2 as SASEGT. The CDR3 has 15 residues. V gave up 7 bases and J gave up 5 bases, with 21 bases separating them. In the authors' workflow: Amplification with reference gene primers provided the estimates of nucleated cell counts. The assay was immunoSEQ multiplex PCR, and TCRdb's table has in-frame clones only and misses some. V, J and clone size are those of that table, while D and trimming were read from the DNA. The data hold roughly 380,000 clones, with approximately 81% observed a single time.

The specimen was peripheral blood. The receptor was isolated from a woman younger than 30 with acute or convalescent COVID-19. The rearrangement uses TRBV6-1 and TRBJ2-7, with unresolved D. The CDR3, as DNA: TGTGCCAGCATTAATACCGGGTCTTCCAACCACGAGCAGTACTTC. It specifies CASINTGSSNHEQYF.